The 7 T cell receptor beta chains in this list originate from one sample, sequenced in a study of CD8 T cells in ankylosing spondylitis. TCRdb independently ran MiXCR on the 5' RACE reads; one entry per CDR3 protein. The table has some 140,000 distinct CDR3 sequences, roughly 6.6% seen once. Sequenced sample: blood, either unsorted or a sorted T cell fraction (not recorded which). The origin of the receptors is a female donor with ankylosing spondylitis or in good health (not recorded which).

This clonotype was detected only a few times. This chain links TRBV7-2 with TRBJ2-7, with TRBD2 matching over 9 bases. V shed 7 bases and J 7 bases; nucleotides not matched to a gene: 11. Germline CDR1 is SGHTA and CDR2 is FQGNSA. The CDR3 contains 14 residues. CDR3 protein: CASKSSGVSWEQYF. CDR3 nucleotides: TGTGCCAGCAAATCTAGCGGGGTGTCCTGGGAGCAGTACTTC.

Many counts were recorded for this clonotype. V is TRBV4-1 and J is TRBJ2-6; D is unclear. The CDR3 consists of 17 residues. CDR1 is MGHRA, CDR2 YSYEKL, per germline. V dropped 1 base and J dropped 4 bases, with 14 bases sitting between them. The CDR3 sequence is CASSQVLSLSGANVLTF. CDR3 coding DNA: TGCGCCAGCAGCCAAGTACTTAGCCTGTCGGGGGCCAACGTCCTGACTTTC.

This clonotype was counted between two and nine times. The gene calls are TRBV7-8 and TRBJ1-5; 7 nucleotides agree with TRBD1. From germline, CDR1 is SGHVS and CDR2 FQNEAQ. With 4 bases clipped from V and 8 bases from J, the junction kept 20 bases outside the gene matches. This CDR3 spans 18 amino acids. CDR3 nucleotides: TGTGCCAGCAGCTCACCAACACAGGGGTACAGCCGCCGAGAGCCCCAGCATTTT. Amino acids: CASSSPTQGYSRREPQHF.

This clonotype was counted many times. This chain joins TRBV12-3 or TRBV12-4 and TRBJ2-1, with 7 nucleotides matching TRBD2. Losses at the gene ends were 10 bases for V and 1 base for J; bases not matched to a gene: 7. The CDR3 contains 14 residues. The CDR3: CATDERGSYNEQFF. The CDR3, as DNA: TGTGCCACAGATGAGCGGGGATCCTACAATGAGCAGTTCTTC.

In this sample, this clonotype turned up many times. The CDR3 loop is CSAGGETYNEQFF. DNA for the CDR3: TGCAGTGCCGGAGGGGAAACCTACAATGAGCAGTTCTTC. This rearrangement joins TRBV20-1 to TRBJ2-1, with D possibly matching TRBD2 (6 bases). The V and J ends lost 6 bases and 2 bases respectively, with 11 bases between them. Germline lookup yields CDR1 DFQATT and CDR2 SNEGSKA (reference sequence). The CDR3 is 13 residues long.

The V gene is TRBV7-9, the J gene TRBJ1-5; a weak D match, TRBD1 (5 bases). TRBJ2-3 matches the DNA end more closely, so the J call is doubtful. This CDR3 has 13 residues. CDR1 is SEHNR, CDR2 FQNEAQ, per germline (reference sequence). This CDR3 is CASSLTVEQPQYF. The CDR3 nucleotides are TGTGCCAGCAGCTTGACAGTCGAACAGCCCCAGTATTTT.

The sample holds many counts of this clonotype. The DNA for the CDR3 is TGTGCCAGCAGCCCAACCGGGGGGGCCTACGAGCAGTACTTC. Translating it yields CASSPTGGAYEQYF. The V and J genes are TRBV9 and TRBJ2-7, with 8 bases lining up with TRBD2. Germline V gene sequence: CDR1 SGDLS, CDR2 YYNGEE. The V and J ends lost 4 bases and 2 bases, in that order; junction bases with no gene match: 5. The CDR3 runs to 14 residues. Variable domain in full (rest from reference TRBV9 and TRBJ2-7): DSGVTQTPKHLITATGQRVTLRCSPRSGDLSVYWYQQSLDQGLQFLIQYYNGEERAKGNILERFSAQQFPDLHSELNLSSLELGDSALYFCASSPTGGAYEQYFGPGTRLTVT.